This T cell receptor (beta chain) comes out of a study of HIV-infected patients and healthy controls. Alpha and beta constant-region primers primed reverse transcription of around 0.5 ug RNA. Separate chain-specific third strand synthesis with multiplexing indices produced the alpha and beta libraries. TCRdb analysed the 5' RACE reads with MiXCR anew, one entry per CDR3 protein. This table holds approximately 12,000 distinct CDR3 sequences, around 9.3% found once. This clonotype was counted at least ten times. Germline V gives CDR1 PRHDT, CDR2 FYEKMQ (reference sequence). V was cut by 5 bases and J by 6 bases, with 11 bases left in between. This CDR3 region has 12 residues. Whole blood was used without fractionation, so all unsorted peripheral T cells were included. Enrollment excluded donors with tumors, hepatitis B or C, or recent vaccination.

This sequence was found in an adult with HIV infection. The donor label of this sample is uncertain. The sequences come from blood, collected before antiretroviral therapy. This rearrangement joins TRBV13 to TRBJ2-7; either TRBD1 or TRBD2 may fit D (7 bases each). The CDR3, as DNA: TGTGCCAGCAGCCCAGGGGGGGCCGAGCAGTACTTC. It translates to CASSPGGAEQYF.